The T cell receptor beta chain described here comes from a study of blood T cell repertoires in COVID-19. Study-level background: The study drew acute and convalescent COVID-19 samples from the United States, Italy and Spain. PBMCs, B-cell-depleted T cells, or T cells provided the cDNA or gDNA that made up the material.

Authors' methods: Reference gene primer amplification gave estimated nucleated cell counts. TCRdb's table, derived via immunoSEQ multiplex PCR, lists solely in-frame clones and lacks some. V and J calls and clone size follow that table, whereas D and trimming were derived from the DNA. The sample yields 66,000 or so clones, just under 80% seen once. The sample was peripheral blood. This TCR was recovered from a human donor in a cohort sampled during active COVID-19.

The CDR3 sequence is CASSSELAGSTDTQYF. The CDR3 nucleotides read TGTGCCAGCAGCTCAGAACTAGCGGGTAGCACAGATACGCAGTATTTT. The V and J genes are TRBV7-2 and TRBJ2-3; 9 bases line up with TRBD2. From germline, CDR1 is SGHTA and CDR2 FQGNSA. This CDR3 has 16 amino acids. V lost 4 bases to trimming and J lost 0 bases; unmatched junction nucleotides: 5.